This T cell receptor beta chain was identified in a study of cytomegalovirus exposure and HLA in healthy donors. Study summary: A subsequent analysis reported that the 120 or so validation repertoires were produced on the same platform that had also been used for the roughly 700 first-cohort repertoires. Study-wide points: It was 150 or so TCR beta chains that were listed as cytomegalovirus-associated.

In this sample, this clone turned up a few times. Its antigen is not identified. The CDR3 has 13 amino acids. V shed 10 bases and J shed 13 bases, with 22 bases lying between them. In germline, CDR1 is MDHEN, CDR2 SYDVKM. The table came from immunoSEQ multiplex PCR; TCRdb's copy has only in-frame clones and leaves some out. The profile shows more than 150,000 clones, approximately 90% of them singletons. The V and J genes are TRBV28 and TRBJ1-4, with D possibly TRBD1 on 5 matching bases. This clonotype originated in a man aged 18 to 35 in good health and CMV-seronegative. The sequencing sample was made of PBMCs. The CDR3 loop reads CATTTPTAKLLFF. The CDR3 DNA reads as TGTGCCACCACAACTCCGACAGCAAAGCTACTGTTTTTT.